This T cell receptor (beta chain) derives from a study of shared clonotypes between healthy human individuals. With unsorted samples, genomic DNA was obtained from 75 million to 90 million PBMCs. Germline V gives CDR1 KGHSH, CDR2 LQKENI. V lost 3 bases, J lost 0 bases, and 13 bases lay in between. This CDR3 is 16 amino acids long. Authors' analysis steps: ImmunoSEQ supplied junction-only sequences lacking quality scores, so filtering was different. TCRdb's copy holds only in-frame clones and misses some; the assay was immunoSEQ multiplex PCR. That table furnishes V, J and clone size, whereas the DNA furnished D and trimming. Of roughly 500,000 clones in the sample, 70% to 80% were seen once.

This chain uses TRBV18 with TRBJ2-3, with a weak D call TRBD1 (5 bases). The receptor's source is a woman aged 40 to 50 in good health. Some clones in this sample may be carry-over from other donors' samples. The specimen was PBMCs. The DNA of the CDR3 is TGTGCCAGCTCACCGTCAAGGGGCCTTAGCACAGATACGCAGTATTTT. This codes for CASSPSRGLSTDTQYF. The whole variable domain, filled in from reference TRBV18 and TRBJ2-3, reads NAGVMQNPRHLVRRRGQEARLRCSPMKGHSHVYWYRQLPEEGLKFMVYLQKENIIDESGMPKERFSAEFPKEGPSILRIQQVVRGDSAAYFCASSPSRGLSTDTQYFGPGTRLTVL.